This TCR beta chain was sequenced for a study of blood T cells in healthy people across ages. Study results and limitations: No conclusive comparison of naive versus antigen-experienced cells was possible with unsorted PBMCs. Across samples, TCR beta diversity tracked strongly with naive T cell percentage. Possibly confounding the expanded clonotype changes was the fact that donor CMV status was unknown.

A second PCR of 7 to 11 cycles used a sample-barcoded 5' primer and a J-beta primer mix. Samples each returned at least 3 million CDR3-containing paired-end reads. TCRdb analysed the 5' RACE reads with MiXCR anew, one entry per CDR3 protein. In the table there are 600,000 or so distinct CDR3 sequences, roughly 31% of which are singletons. This clonotype was seen repeatedly, ten times or more. Its specificity is not known. The CDR3 spans 14 residues. Between the trimmed V and J ends, which lost 3 bases and 2 bases, there was a span of 11 bases. CDR1 is MDHEN and CDR2 is SYDVKM in the germline V gene. The J gene is TRBJ2-7, the V gene TRBV28, with D perhaps being TRBD1 or TRBD2 (5 bases each). The sequenced sample was blood. This sequence was found in a woman older than 75 in good health. For the CDR3, the DNA is TGTGCCAGCAGTTTCCGGGACGGGCCCTACGAGCAGTACTTC. It yields the protein CASSFRDGPYEQYF.